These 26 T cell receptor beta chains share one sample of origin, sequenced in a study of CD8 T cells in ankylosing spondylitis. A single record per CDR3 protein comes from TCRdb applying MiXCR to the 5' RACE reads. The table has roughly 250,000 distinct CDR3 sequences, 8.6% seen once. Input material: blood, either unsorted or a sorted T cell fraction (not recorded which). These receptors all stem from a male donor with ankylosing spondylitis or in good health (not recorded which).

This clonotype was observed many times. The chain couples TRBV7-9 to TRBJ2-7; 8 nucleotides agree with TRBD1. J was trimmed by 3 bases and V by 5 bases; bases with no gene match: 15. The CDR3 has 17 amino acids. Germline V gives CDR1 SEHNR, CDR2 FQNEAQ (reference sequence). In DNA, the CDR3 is TGTGCCAGCAGCCATCTACCGGGACAGGTCGAGGGCTACGAGCAGTACTTC. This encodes CASSHLPGQVEGYEQYF.

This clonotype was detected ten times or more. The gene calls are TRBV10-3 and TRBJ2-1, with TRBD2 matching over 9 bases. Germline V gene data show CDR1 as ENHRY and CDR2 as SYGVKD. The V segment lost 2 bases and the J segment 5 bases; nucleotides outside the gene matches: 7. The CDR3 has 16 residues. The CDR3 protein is CAISEGRTSANNEQFF. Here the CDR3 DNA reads TGTGCCATCAGTGAGGGGCGGACTAGCGCCAACAATGAGCAGTTCTTC.

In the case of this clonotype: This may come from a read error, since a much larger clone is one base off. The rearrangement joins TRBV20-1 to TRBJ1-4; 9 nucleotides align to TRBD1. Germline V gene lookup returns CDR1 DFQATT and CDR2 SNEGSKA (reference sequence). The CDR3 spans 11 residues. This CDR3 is CIATGTGLGIF. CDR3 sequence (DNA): TGCATTGCTACCGGGACAGGGCTTGGAATTTTT.

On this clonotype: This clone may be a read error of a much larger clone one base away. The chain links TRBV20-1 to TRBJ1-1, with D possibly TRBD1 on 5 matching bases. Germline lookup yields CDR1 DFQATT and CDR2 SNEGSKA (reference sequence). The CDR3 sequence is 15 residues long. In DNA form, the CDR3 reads TGCAGTGCTAGAGATGGGATTCCAGGGAACACTGATGCTTTCTTT. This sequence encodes CSARDGIPGNTDAFF.

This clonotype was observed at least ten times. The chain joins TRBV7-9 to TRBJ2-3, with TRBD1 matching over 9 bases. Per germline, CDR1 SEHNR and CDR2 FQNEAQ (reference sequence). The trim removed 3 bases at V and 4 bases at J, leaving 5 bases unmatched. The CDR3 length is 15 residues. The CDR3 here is CASSFGGTGPDTQYF. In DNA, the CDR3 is TGTGCCAGCAGCTTCGGGGGGACAGGGCCAGATACGCAGTATTTT.

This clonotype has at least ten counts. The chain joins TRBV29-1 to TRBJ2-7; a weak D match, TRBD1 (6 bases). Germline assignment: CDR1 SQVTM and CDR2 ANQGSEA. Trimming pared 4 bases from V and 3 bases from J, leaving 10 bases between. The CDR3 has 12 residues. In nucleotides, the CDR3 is TGCAGCGTTGCAGGGGAGAACTACGAGCAGTACTTC. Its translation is CSVAGENYEQYF.

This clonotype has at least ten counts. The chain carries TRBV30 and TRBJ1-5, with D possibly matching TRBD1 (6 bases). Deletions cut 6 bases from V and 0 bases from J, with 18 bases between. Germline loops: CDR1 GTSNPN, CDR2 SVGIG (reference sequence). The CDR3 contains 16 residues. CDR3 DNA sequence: TGTGCCTGCCGTCGAGGGACATCAACTAGCAATCAGCCCCAGCATTTT. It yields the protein CACRRGTSTSNQPQHF.

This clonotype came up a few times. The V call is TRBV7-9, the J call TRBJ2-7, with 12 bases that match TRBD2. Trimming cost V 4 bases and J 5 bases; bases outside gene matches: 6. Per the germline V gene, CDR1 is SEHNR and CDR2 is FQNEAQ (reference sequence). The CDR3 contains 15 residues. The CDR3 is CASSSRTSGIDEQYF. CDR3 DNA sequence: TGTGCCAGCAGCTCTCGGACTAGCGGGATTGACGAGCAGTACTTC.

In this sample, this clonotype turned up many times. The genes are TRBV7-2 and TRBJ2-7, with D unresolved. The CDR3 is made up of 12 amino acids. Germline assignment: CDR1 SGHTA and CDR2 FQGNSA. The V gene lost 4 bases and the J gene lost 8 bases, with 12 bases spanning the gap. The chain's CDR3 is CASSSSRNKQYF. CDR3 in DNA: TGTGCCAGCAGCTCAAGCCGGAATAAGCAGTACTTC.

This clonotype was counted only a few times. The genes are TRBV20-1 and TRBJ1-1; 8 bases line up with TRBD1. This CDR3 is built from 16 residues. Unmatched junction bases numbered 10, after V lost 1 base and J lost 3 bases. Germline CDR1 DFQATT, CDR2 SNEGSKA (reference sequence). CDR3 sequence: CSARAAGGGLDTEAFF. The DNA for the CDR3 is TGCAGTGCTAGAGCCGCAGGGGGCGGGCTGGACACTGAAGCTTTCTTT.

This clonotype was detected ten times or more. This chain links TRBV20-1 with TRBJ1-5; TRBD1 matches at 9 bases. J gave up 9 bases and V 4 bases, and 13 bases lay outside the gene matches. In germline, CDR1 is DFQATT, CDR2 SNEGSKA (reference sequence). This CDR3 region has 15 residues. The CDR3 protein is CSAIPPGQGTLPQHF. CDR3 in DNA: TGCAGTGCTATCCCCCCGGGACAGGGAACGTTGCCCCAGCATTTT.

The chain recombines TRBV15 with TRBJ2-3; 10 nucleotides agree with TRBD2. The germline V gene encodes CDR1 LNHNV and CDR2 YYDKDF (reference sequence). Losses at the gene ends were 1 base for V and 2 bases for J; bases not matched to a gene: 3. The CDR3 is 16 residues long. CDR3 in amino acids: CATSRGLAGVTDTQYF. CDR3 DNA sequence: TGTGCCACCAGCAGAGGGCTAGCGGGGGTCACAGATACGCAGTATTTT.

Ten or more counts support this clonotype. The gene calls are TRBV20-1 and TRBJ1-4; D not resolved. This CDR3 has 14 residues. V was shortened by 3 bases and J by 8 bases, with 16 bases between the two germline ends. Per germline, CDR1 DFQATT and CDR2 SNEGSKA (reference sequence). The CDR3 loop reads CSASRGGVSEKLFF. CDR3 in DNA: TGCAGTGCTAGTAGAGGCGGGGTTAGCGAAAAACTGTTTTTT.

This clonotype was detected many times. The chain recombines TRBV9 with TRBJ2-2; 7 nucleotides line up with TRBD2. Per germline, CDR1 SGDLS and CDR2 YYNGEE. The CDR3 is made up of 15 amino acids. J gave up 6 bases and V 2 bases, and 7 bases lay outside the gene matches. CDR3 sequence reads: CASSVLPGRAGELFF. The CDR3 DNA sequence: TGTGCCAGCAGCGTTTTACCAGGGAGGGCCGGGGAGCTGTTTTTT.

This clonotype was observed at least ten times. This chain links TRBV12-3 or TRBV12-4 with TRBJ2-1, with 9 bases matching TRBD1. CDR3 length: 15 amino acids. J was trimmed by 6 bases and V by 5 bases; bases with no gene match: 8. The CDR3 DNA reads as TGTGCCAGCAGTCCGGACAGGGGAAGGAGCAATGAGCAGTTCTTC. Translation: CASSPDRGRSNEQFF.

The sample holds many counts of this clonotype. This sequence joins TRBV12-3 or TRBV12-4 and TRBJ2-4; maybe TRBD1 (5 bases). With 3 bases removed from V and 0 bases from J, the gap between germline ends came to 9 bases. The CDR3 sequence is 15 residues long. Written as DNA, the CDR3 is TGTGCCAGCAGTTTCCAGGGTCTAGCCAAAAACATTCAGTACTTC. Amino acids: CASSFQGLAKNIQYF.

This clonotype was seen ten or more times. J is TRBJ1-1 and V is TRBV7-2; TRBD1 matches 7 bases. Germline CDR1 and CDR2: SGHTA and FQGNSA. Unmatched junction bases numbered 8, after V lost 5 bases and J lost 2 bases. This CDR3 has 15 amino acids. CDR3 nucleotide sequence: TGTGCCAGCAGCCTGTCCGGGACAGTAAACACTGAAGCTTTCTTT. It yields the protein CASSLSGTVNTEAFF.

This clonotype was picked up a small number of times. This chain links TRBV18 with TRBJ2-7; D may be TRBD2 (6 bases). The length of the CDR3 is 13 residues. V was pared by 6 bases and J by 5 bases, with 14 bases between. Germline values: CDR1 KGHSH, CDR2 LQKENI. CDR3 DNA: TGTGCCAGCTCCGGACTATTCCCGGACGAGCAGTACTTC. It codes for CASSGLFPDEQYF.

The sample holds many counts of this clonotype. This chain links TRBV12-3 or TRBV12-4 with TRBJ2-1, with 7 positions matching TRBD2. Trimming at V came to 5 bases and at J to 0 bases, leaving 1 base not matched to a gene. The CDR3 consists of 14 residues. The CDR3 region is CASSGLGSYNEQFF. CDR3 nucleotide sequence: TGTGCCAGCAGTGGACTAGGCTCCTACAATGAGCAGTTCTTC.

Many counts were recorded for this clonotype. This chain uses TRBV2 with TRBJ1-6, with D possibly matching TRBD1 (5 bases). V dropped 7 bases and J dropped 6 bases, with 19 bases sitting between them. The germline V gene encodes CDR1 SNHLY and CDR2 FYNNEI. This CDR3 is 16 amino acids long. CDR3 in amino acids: CASTERRTSPNSPLHF. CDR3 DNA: TGTGCCAGCACCGAGCGGCGGACAAGCCCTAATTCACCCCTCCACTTT.

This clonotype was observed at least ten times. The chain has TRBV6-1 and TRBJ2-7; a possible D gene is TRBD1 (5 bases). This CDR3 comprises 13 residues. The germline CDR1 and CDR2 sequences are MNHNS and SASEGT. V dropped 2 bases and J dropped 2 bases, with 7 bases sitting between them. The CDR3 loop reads CASSERQTYEQYF. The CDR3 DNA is TGTGCCAGCAGTGAACGACAGACCTACGAGCAGTACTTC.

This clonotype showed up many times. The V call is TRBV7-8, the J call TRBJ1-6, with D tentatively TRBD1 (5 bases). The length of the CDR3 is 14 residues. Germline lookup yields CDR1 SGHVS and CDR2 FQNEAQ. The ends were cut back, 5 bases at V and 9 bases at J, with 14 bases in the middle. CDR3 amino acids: CASSLHLGPSPLHF. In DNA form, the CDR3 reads TGTGCCAGCAGCCTACATTTGGGACCTTCACCCCTCCACTTT.

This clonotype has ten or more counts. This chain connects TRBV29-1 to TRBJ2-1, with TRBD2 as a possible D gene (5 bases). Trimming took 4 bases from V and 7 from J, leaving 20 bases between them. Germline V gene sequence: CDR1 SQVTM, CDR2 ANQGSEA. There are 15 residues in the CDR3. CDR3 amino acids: CSVGAKADLRNEQFF. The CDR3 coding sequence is TGCAGCGTTGGGGCCAAAGCGGACCTGAGAAATGAGCAGTTCTTC.

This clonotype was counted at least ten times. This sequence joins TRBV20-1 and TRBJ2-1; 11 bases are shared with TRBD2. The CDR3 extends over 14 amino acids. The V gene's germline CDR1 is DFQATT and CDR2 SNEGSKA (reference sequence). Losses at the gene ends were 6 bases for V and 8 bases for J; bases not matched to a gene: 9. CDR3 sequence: CSALGTSGLYEQFF. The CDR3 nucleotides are TGCAGTGCGCTCGGGACTAGCGGCCTCTATGAGCAGTTCTTC.

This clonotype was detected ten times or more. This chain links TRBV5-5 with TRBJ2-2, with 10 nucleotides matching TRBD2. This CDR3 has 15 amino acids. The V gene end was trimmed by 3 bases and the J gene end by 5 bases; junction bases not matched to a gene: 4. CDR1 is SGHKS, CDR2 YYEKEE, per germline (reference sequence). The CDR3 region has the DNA TGTGCCAGCAGCTCGATAGCGGGAGGAACCGGGGAGCTGTTTTTT. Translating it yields CASSSIAGGTGELFF. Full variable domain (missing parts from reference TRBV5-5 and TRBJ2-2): DAGVTQSPTHLIKTRGQQVTLRCSPISGHKSVSWYQQVLGQGPQFIFQYYEKEERGRGNFPDRFSARQFPNYSSELNVNALLLGDSALYLCASSSIAGGTGELFFGEGSRLTVL.

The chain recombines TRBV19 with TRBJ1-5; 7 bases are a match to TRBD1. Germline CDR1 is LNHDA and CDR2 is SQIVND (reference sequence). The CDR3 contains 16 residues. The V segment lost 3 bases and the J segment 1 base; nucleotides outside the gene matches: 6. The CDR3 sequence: CASSIWGRGSNQPQHF. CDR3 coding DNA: TGTGCCAGTAGTATTTGGGGCAGGGGGAGCAATCAGCCCCAGCATTTT.